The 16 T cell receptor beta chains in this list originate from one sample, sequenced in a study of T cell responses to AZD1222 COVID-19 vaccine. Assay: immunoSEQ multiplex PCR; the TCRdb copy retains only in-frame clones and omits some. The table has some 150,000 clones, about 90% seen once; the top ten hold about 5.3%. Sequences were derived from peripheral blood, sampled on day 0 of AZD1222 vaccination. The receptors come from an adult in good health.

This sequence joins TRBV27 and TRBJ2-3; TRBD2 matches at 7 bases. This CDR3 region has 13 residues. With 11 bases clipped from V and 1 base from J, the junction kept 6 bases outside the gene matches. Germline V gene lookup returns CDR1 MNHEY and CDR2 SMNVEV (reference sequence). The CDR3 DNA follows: TGTGCCGGGGGGGTAGGAGGCACAGATACGCAGTATTTT. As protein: CAGGVGGTDTQYF.

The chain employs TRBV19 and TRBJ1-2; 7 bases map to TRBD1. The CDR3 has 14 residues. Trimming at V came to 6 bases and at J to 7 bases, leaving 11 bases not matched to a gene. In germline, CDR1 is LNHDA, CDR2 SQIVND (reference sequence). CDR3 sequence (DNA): TGTGCCAGTAGCCGGGACAGAGGCGTAGCTGGCTACACCTTC. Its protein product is CASSRDRGVAGYTF.

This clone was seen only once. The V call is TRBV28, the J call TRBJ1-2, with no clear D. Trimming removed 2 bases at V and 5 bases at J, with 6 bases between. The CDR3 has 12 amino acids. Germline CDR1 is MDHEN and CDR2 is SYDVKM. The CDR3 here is CASSLTEYGYTF. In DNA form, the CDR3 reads TGTGCCAGCAGTTTAACGGAATATGGCTACACCTTC.

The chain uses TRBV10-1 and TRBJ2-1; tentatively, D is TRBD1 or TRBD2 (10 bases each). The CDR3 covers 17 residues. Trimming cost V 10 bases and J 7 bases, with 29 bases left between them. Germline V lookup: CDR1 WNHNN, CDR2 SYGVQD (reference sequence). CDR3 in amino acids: CATSDRGGLARRNEQFF. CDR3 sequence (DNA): TGCGCCACTTCGGACAGGGGGGGACTAGCGAGACGAAATGAGCAGTTCTTC.

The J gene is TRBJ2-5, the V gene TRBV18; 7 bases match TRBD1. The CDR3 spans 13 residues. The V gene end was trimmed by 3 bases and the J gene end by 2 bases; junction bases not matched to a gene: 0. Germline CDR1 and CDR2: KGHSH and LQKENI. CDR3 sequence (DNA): TGTGCCAGCTCACCGGGACAGCAAGAGACCCAGTACTTC. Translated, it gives CASSPGQQETQYF.

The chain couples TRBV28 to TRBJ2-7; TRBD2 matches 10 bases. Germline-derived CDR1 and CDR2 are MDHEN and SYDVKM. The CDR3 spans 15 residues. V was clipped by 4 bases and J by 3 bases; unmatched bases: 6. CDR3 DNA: TGTGCCAGCAGTTCGGGACTAGCGAGACACTACGAGCAGTACTTC. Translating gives CASSSGLARHYEQYF.

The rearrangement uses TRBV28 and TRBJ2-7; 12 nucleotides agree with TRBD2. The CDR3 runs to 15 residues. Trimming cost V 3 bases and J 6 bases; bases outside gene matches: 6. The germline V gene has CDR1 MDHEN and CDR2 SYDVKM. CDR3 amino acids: CASSFPTSGSGEQYF. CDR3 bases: TGTGCCAGCAGTTTCCCGACTAGCGGGAGCGGCGAGCAGTACTTC.

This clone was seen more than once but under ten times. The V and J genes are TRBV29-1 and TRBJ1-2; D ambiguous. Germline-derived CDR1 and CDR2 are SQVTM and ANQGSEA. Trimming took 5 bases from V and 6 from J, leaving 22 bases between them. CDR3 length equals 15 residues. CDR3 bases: TGCAGCGTTTTTGGAGGATTAGGCGTGTACGATGGCTACACCTTC. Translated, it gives CSVFGGLGVYDGYTF.

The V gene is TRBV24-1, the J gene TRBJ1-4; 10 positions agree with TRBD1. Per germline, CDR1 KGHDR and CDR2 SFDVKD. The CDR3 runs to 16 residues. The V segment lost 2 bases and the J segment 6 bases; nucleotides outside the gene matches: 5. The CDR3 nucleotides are TGTGCCACCAGTGATTCCTCCGGGACAGGGGATGAAAAACTGTTTTTT. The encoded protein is CATSDSSGTGDEKLFF.

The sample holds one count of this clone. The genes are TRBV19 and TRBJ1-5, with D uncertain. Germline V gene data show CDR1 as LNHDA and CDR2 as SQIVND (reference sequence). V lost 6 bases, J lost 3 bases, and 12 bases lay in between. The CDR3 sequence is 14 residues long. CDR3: CASSLTGINQPQHF. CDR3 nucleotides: TGTGCCAGTAGCCTCACCGGGATCAATCAGCCCCAGCATTTT.

CDR3 sequence: CATSRTKETQYF. DNA for the CDR3: TGTGCCACCAGCAGAACAAAAGAGACCCAGTACTTC. This rearrangement joins TRBV15 to TRBJ2-5; D is ambiguous. Trimming stripped 2 bases from V and 3 bases from J, with 4 bases between. The CDR3 is made up of 12 amino acids. Germline values: CDR1 LNHNV, CDR2 YYDKDF (reference sequence).

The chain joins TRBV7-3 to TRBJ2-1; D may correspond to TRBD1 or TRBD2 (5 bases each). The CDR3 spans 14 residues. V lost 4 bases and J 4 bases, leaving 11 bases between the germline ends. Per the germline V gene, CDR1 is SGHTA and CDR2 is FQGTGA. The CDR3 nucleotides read TGTGCCAGCAGCTCTTCGGGACCTTACAATGAGCAGTTCTTC. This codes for CASSSSGPYNEQFF.

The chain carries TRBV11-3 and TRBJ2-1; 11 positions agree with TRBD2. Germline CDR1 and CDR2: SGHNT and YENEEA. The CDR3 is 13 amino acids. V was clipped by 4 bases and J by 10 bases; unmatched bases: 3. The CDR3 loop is CASSSVAGGEQFF. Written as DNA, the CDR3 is TGTGCCAGCAGCTCCGTAGCGGGGGGGGAGCAGTTCTTC.

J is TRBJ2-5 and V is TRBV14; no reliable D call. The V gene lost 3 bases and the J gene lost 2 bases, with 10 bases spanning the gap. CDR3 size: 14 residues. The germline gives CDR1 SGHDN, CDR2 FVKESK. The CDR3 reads CASSQGWAQETQYF. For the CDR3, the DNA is TGTGCCAGCAGCCAGGGTTGGGCACAAGAGACCCAGTACTTC.

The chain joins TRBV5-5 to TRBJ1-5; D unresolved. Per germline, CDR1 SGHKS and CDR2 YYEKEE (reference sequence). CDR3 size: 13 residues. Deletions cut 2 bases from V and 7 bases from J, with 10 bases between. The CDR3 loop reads CASSFSGDQPQHF. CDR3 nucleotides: TGTGCCAGCAGCTTCAGCGGTGACCAGCCCCAGCATTTT. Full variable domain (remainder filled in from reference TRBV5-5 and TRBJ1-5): DAGVTQSPTHLIKTRGQQVTLRCSPISGHKSVSWYQQVLGQGPQFIFQYYEKEERGRGNFPDRFSARQFPNYSSELNVNALLLGDSALYLCASSFSGDQPQHFGDGTRLSIL.

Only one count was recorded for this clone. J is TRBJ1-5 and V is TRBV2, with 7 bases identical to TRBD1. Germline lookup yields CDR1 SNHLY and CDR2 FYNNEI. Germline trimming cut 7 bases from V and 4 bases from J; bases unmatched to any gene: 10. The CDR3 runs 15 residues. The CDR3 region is CASTERWDSNQPQHF. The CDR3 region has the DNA TGTGCCAGCACCGAACGGTGGGACAGTAATCAGCCCCAGCATTTT.